This T cell receptor (beta chain) emerged from a study of OX40 agonist ivuxolimab in advanced cancers. As for the study more broadly: The costimulatory receptor OX40 (CD134) was targeted by ivuxolimab, a fully human IgG2 agonistic monoclonal antibody. Intravenous ivuxolimab was administered to patients every 2 weeks at six dose levels: 0.01, 0.1, 0.3, 1.5, 3 and 10 mg/kg. Among the roughly 52 dose-escalation patients, approximately 20 had hepatocellular carcinoma, roughly 15 melanoma, 9 renal cell carcinoma and 9 head and neck cancer. In the dose-escalation cohort, 65% to 85% of patients were male, and the mean age was 60 years with a range of roughly 23 to 79. Patients were allowed to have had prior anti-PD-1, anti-PD-L1 or anti-CTLA-4 therapy, and approximately 43% of the dose-escalation patients had previously received checkpoint inhibitors. Partial responses were achieved by three dose-escalation patients, of whom one had hepatocellular carcinoma and two had cutaneous melanoma. The point of sequencing TCRbeta in the periphery was to test whether ivuxolimab changed TCR sequence diversity and drove clonal T-cell expansion. The paper covers the monotherapy dose-escalation part of the phase I ivuxolimab trial, which included N = 52 patients.

The full study reports these points: After ivuxolimab, expanded clones were on average more numerous among CD8+ T cells than among CD4+ T cells. At doses of 0.1 to 3.0 mg/kg, clonal expansion of both CD4+ and CD8+ blood T cells was observed from baseline to week 6. The antigen specificity of the peripheral T cells that underwent clonal expansion was not determined. In partial responders in the 0.1-3.0 mg/kg groups, normalized peripheral clonal expansion was found to be among the lowest, especially among CD8+ T cells. Low levels of normalized T-cell clonal expansion were also seen in some nonresponding patients.

CDR1 LNHNV and CDR2 YYDKDF are derived from the germline V gene (reference sequence). The CDR3 has 13 amino acids, counting the end cysteine and phenylalanine. Only CDR3 DNA is held: 39 bases, read in frame from base 1. V is shortened by 1 base, J by 10 bases, and the region joining them spans 11 bases. With regard to this clone: No antigen is known for it. It has no much larger one-base neighbor in the sample; base qualities were not kept.

Genomic DNA was isolated from the sorted cells so that the TCRbeta CDR3 region could be sequenced. The immunoSEQ Assay was used for sequencing of TCRbeta CDR3 regions. TCRdb stores this immuneACCESS table with in-frame sequences only. Part of the clones is absent; in the studies checked, under half of the shortfall reflects unresolved V genes, and no reason is known for the rest. This sample holds roughly 56,000 clones; about 88% were observed only once. The leading ten clones occupy approximately 5% of the sample. The trial excluded patients who had a history of autoimmune disease or who were on systemic immunosuppression. In every dose cohort, peripheral blood was drawn for TCR sequencing at baseline, cycle 4 day 1, and cycle 7 day 1. The samples were taken from a phase I, first-in-human, multicenter, open-label dose-escalation trial of ivuxolimab. Adults with locally advanced or metastatic melanoma, renal cell, hepatocellular, or head and neck squamous cell carcinoma were enrolled in the trial. Before TCR sequencing, CD4+ T cells and CD8+ T cells from peripheral blood were sorted into separate populations.

The specimen was CD4+ or CD8+ T cells sorted from blood, collected in a trial of the OX40 agonist ivuxolimab. The sequence came from an adult with an advanced solid tumor such as melanoma, head and neck, liver or kidney cancer. The chain links TRBV15 with TRBJ2-1; the D gene is perhaps TRBD2, on 5 matching bases. The DNA sequence reads TGTGCCACCAGCAGAGTACGAGGCGGGGAGCAGTTCTTC. This sequence encodes CATSRVRGGEQFF.